Included here is one T cell receptor (beta chain) sequence, with context. Its specificity is unknown. This sample is part of a study of shared clonotypes between healthy human individuals. The study's findings and limits: In the sorted subsets, rarefaction showed sequencing was incomplete despite large depth. Richness estimates generally favored naive over memory subsets. How much donors shared clonotypes was expected to be affected by sequencing depth.

The germline V and J ends were trimmed by 0 bases and 1 base, with 10 bases remaining between them. Germline loops: CDR1 MGHRA, CDR2 YSYEKL. This CDR3 is 16 amino acids long. It was across several immunoSEQ plates that each subset's genomic DNA was evenly split. Profiled with immunoSEQ multiplex PCR; TCRdb holds only in-frame clones, not every one. The data show under 1,100,000 clones, approximately 70% seen once. Material for sequencing was memory CD4+ T cells sorted from blood. The subset was: CD45RA-negative fraction. This TCR came from a man aged 18 to 30 in good health. The chain recombines TRBV4-1 with TRBJ2-1; D may be TRBD2 (5 bases). The CDR3 nucleotides are TGCGCCAGCAGCCAAGAAGTAGGAGGATCCTACAATGAGCAGTTCTTC. This codes for CASSQEVGGSYNEQFF.